The T cell receptor beta chain described here comes from a study of OX40 agonist ivuxolimab in advanced cancers. Germline V gives CDR1 SGHTA, CDR2 FQGNSA. V was trimmed by 5 bases and J by 5 bases, leaving 6 bases between them. The CDR3 is 11 amino acids. Profiling relied on immunoSEQ multiplex PCR, and the TCRdb table lists in-frame clones only, not all of them. Here the sample spans about 59,000 clones, about nine tenths being singletons. This chain connects TRBV7-2 to TRBJ1-1, with D unclear. This sequence was found in an adult with an advanced solid tumor such as melanoma, head and neck, liver or kidney cancer. The specimen comprised CD4+ or CD8+ T cells sorted from blood, sampled in a trial of the OX40 agonist ivuxolimab. The CDR3 DNA sequence: TGTGCCAGCAGCCCTCGGACTGAAGCTTTCTTT. Protein product: CASSPRTEAFF. The entire variable domain, with the rest obtained from reference TRBV7-2 and TRBJ1-1, is as follows: GAGVSQSPSNKVTEKGKDVELRCDPISGHTALYWYRQSLGQGLEFLIYFQGNSAPDKSGLPSDRFSAERTGGSVSTLTIQRTQQEDSAVYLCASSPRTEAFFGQGTRLTVV.